A selection of T cell receptor beta chains follows, all from one sample in a study of T cell repertoires in cytomegalovirus infection. MiXCR, applied by TCRdb to the reads, yields one record per CDR3 protein. The profile covers 750,000 to 950,000 distinct CDR3 sequences, with 29% appearing a single time and approximately 14% taken by the ten largest. Their recognized antigens are unknown. The sequences come from cultured CD8+ T cells from PBMCs, collected from culture after CMV antigen stimulation. The receptors shown here come from a human donor in good health (CMV status not recorded). Some clones in this sample may be carry-over from other donors' samples. CDR3s include the opening cysteine and the closing phenylalanine or tryptophan. D genes are given only for firm matches. Size values are once, few and many counts, or a class for expanded clones, and some rows have none.

clone_size j_call d_call v_call cdr3_nt cdr3_aa
many TRBJ2-1 - TRBV11-1 TGTGCCAGCAGCTTTAGCAGGGGCCAGGCGTTCTTC CASSFSRGQAFF
- TRBJ1-6 - TRBV20-1 TGCAGTGCTAGAGATCAGGGCAGGGCTAGGGCCCTCCACTTT CSARDQGRARALHF
- TRBJ2-5 - TRBV6-2/TRBV6-3 TGTGCCAGCTACCTTACCGGGACGCCCGCCGGAACCCAGTACTTC CASYLTGTPAGTQYF
few TRBJ2-3 TRBD2 TRBV28 TGTGCCAGCAGTTACGGGGGGGCCTGGGATACGCAGTATTTT CASSYGGAWDTQYF
- TRBJ2-6 - TRBV10-3 TGTGCCGTCGGGGTTAGGGACGTCTCTGGGGCCAACGTCCTGACTTTC CAVGVRDVSGANVLTF
many TRBJ1-5 - TRBV27 TGTGCCAGCAGTTTAGGGGGGGCACAGCCCCAGCATTTT CASSLGGAQPQHF
few TRBJ1-5 - TRBV7-9 TGTGCCAGCAGCGAACAGGGTTCCCTTCGGCAGCCCCAGCATTTT CASSEQGSLRQPQHF
- TRBJ1-1 - TRBV11-2 TGTGCCAGCAGCTTTCGGATGGGGCCGAACACTGAAGCTTTCTTT CASSFRMGPNTEAFF
- TRBJ1-6 - TRBV7-9 TGTGCCAGCACCCCGGGGGTGGATCTCTATAATTCACCCCTCCACTTT CASTPGVDLYNSPLHF
few TRBJ2-1 TRBD2 TRBV27 TGTGCCAGCAGTTTATCGGCTAGCGGGGACAGTAAGCAGTTCTTC CASSLSASGDSKQFF
many TRBJ1-5 - TRBV7-8 TGTGCCAGCAGCTTGCGACAGTATAATCAGCCCCAGCATTTT CASSLRQYNQPQHF
few TRBJ1-1 TRBD1 TRBV11-3 TGTGCCAGCAGCCAAGGCGGGACAGGGGGTTGGGACACTGAAGCTTTCTTT CASSQGGTGGWDTEAFF
- TRBJ2-3 - TRBV28 TGTGCCAGCAGAGGAGGGGGCGAGGGAGCAGATACGCAGTATTTT CASRGGGEGADTQYF
once TRBJ2-1 - TRBV29-1 TGCAGCGTTGGCACCTACAATGAGCAGTTCTTC CSVGTYNEQFF
- TRBJ2-3 - TRBV4-1 TGCGCCAGCAGCCACCCGACTAGGTCGAGCACAGATACGCAGTATTTT CASSHPTRSSTDTQYF
- TRBJ1-3 TRBD1 TRBV12-5 TGTGCTAGTGGTTCGCCGGGACAGAAATTTCTAGGAGGAAACACCATATATTTT CASGSPGQKFLGGNTIYF
few TRBJ1-1 - TRBV5-1 TGCGCCAGCAGCTGGGGTCAGGGGTCGAACACTGAAGCTTTCTTT CASSWGQGSNTEAFF
- TRBJ1-2 - TRBV12-3/TRBV12-4 TGTGCCAGCCACGGTGGGGGTCTAAACTATGGCTACACCTTC CASHGGGLNYGYTF
- TRBJ2-1 - TRBV4-1 TGCGCCAGCAGCCAATGGGCCCGGGATCGGGATGAGCAGTTCTTC CASSQWARDRDEQFF
- TRBJ2-3 TRBD2 TRBV7-6 TGTGCCAGCAGCATTAGGACTAGCGGACCGTTTTTACCAGATACGCAGTATTTT CASSIRTSGPFLPDTQYF
- TRBJ1-1 - TRBV12-3/TRBV12-4 TGTGCCAGCACAAACGGCGGTGGCACTGAAGCTTTCTTT CASTNGGGTEAFF
- TRBJ1-5 - TRBV27 TGTGCCAGCAAGGGCTTGGGAAGCAATCAGCCCCAGCATTTT CASKGLGSNQPQHF
- TRBJ2-1 TRBD2 TRBV7-6 TGTGCCAGCAGCTTCTCCGGGACTAGCGGCTCCTACAATGAGCAGTTCTTC CASSFSGTSGSYNEQFF
- TRBJ2-3 TRBD2 TRBV6-2/TRBV6-3 TGTGCCAGCAGTTACTCGAGACTAGCGGGGGATACGCAGTATTTT CASSYSRLAGDTQYF
- TRBJ1-1 - TRBV2 TGTGCCAGCTACGAGGGGGGGGTCACTGAAGCTTTCTTT CASYEGGVTEAFF
- TRBJ2-1 - TRBV6-2/TRBV6-3 TGTGCCAGCAGTTACCCCGGCAAGGGGTCCTCCTACAATGAGCAGTTCTTC CASSYPGKGSSYNEQFF
- TRBJ1-6 - TRBV12-3/TRBV12-4 TGTGCCAGCAGTTTACAAGGGACTGGACCACCCCTCCACTTT CASSLQGTGPPLHF
once TRBJ1-2 - TRBV19 TGTGCCACTAGGGACTATGGCTACACCTTC CATRDYGYTF
- TRBJ2-1 TRBD2 TRBV7-2 TGTGCCAGCAGCTCTCGACTAGCGGGGGCCCCGGTGGATGAGCAGTTCTTC CASSSRLAGAPVDEQFF
- TRBJ1-6 - TRBV12-3/TRBV12-4 TGTGCCAGCACGGACGGGTTTTCACCCCTCCACTTT CASTDGFSPLHF
- TRBJ2-2 - TRBV10-3 TGTGCCATCAGTGAAGGCCGGCCACCGAACACCGGGGAGCTGTTTTTT CAISEGRPPNTGELFF
- TRBJ2-1 - TRBV13 TGTGCCAGCAGCTTAATCGGAGGAGGGCCCTACAATGAGCAGTTCTTC CASSLIGGGPYNEQFF
- TRBJ2-7 TRBD2 TRBV4-1 TGCGCCAGCAGCCAAGAAGGACTAGCGGGGGTCTCCTACGAGCAGTACTTC CASSQEGLAGVSYEQYF
- TRBJ2-3 TRBD2 TRBV20-1 TGCAGTGCTAGAGATCCTAGCGGGGGGGCGAGCACAGATACGCAGTATTTT CSARDPSGGASTDTQYF
few TRBJ2-7 TRBD2 TRBV6-1 TGTGCCAGCAGTGAACTGGGACTAGCTTGGGAGCAGTACTTC CASSELGLAWEQYF
few TRBJ2-2 - TRBV24-1 TGTGCCACCAGTGATTTGCACGGGGAGCTGTTTTTT CATSDLHGELFF
- TRBJ1-2 - TRBV10-3 TGTGCCATCAGGTACTGGGCAGGGGAGGCCTATGGCTACACCTTC CAIRYWAGEAYGYTF
few TRBJ2-3 TRBD2 TRBV7-2 TGTGCCAGCAGCTTAGGAGAGCGGGGGGGCACAGATACGCAGTATTTT CASSLGERGGTDTQYF
- TRBJ1-6 - TRBV7-3 TGTGCCAGCAGCCCCCAGGACTCATGGCCCTCACCCCTCCACTTT CASSPQDSWPSPLHF
- TRBJ2-1 TRBD2 TRBV4-1 TGCGCCAGCAGCCAAGACCGGAGCGGGGGGGCCTTGGTTTACAATGAGCAGTTCTTC CASSQDRSGGALVYNEQFF
- TRBJ1-1 - TRBV27 TGTGCCAGCAGTCCCCCGGGGGGGGGTGACTTCTTT CASSPPGGGDFF
few TRBJ1-1 - TRBV2 TGTGCCAGCAGTGGGCTAGGGACGGCGAACACTGAAGCTTTCTTT CASSGLGTANTEAFF
many TRBJ1-6 - TRBV7-8 TGTGCCAGCAGGGACACAAGCTCCTATAATTCACCCCTCCACTTT CASRDTSSYNSPLHF
few TRBJ2-2 - TRBV12-3/TRBV12-4 TGTGCCAGCAGTTTCCCGCCGGCGGGGGCCCAGGGGGAGCTGTTTTTT CASSFPPAGAQGELFF
many TRBJ2-6 - TRBV7-6 TGTGCCAGCAGCTTATCAGGTTCAGCTGGGGCCAACGTCCTGACTTTC CASSLSGSAGANVLTF
- TRBJ1-3 - TRBV10-2 TGCGCCAGCAGCCTACGTGGAAACACCATATATTTT CASSLRGNTIYF
- TRBJ2-1 - TRBV6-5 TGTGCCAGCAGAAAAACAGGGATACCGTACAATGAGCAGTTCTTC CASRKTGIPYNEQFF
- TRBJ1-5 - TRBV10-3 TGTGCCATCAGTGTAAGGAGGGAGATTAGCAATCAGCCCCAGCATTTT CAISVRREISNQPQHF
- TRBJ1-2 - TRBV6-2/TRBV6-3 TGTGCCAGCAGTGCCGGACAGTGGGACTATGGCTACACCTTC CASSAGQWDYGYTF
- TRBJ1-1 - TRBV20-1 TGCATCCCCAGGGGATTCGAAAACACTGAAGCTTTCTTT CIPRGFENTEAFF
- TRBJ2-1 - TRBV7-9 TGTGCCAGCAGTTTAGAGGACAATGAGCAGTTCTTC CASSLEDNEQFF
- TRBJ2-2 TRBD1 TRBV10-3 TGTGCCATCAGTGAGTCTGGACAGGAGCTCACCGGGGAGCTGTTTTTT CAISESGQELTGELFF
many TRBJ2-2 - TRBV7-8 TGTGCCAGCAGCTCCGCGACAGGAAACACCGGGGAGCTGTTTTTT CASSSATGNTGELFF
- TRBJ2-3 TRBD2 TRBV15 TGTGCCACCAGCAGAGATTGGACTAGCAGCACAGATACGCAGTATTTT CATSRDWTSSTDTQYF
few TRBJ1-1 - TRBV11-3 TGTGCCAGCAGCCGTACCGAGGGGAACACTGAAGCTTTCTTT CASSRTEGNTEAFF